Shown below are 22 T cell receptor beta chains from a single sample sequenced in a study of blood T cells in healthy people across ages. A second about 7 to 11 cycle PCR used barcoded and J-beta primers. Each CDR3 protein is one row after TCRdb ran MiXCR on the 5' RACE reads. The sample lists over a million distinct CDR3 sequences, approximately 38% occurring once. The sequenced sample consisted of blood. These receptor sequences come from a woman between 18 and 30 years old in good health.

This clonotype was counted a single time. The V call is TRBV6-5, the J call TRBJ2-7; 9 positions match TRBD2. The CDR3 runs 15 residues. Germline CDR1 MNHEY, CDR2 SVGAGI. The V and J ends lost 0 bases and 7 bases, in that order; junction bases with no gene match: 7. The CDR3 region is CASSYSWTSDNEQYF. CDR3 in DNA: TGTGCCAGCAGTTACTCCTGGACTAGCGACAATGAGCAGTACTTC.

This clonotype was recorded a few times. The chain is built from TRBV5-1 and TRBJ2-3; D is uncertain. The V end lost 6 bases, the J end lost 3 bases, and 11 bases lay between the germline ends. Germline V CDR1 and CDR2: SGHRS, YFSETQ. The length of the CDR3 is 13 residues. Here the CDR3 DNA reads TGCGCCAGCAATGGGAAAGGGACAGATACGCAGTATTTT. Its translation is CASNGKGTDTQYF.

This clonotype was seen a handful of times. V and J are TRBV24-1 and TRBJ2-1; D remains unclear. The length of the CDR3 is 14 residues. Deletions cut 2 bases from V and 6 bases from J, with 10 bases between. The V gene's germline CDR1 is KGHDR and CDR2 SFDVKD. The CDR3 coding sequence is TGTGCCACCAGTGATTCGAGCCACGTCAATGAGCAGTTCTTC. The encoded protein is CATSDSSHVNEQFF.

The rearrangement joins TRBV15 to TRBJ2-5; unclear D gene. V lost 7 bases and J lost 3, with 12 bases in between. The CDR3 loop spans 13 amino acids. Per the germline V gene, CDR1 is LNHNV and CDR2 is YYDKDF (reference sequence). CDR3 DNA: TGTGCCACCATCAGTCTCGGAGAAGAGACCCAGTACTTC. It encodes CATISLGEETQYF.

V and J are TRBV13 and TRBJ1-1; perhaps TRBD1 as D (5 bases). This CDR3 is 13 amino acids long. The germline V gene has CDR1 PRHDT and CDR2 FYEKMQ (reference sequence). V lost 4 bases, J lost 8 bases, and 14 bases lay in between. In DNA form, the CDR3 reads TGTGCCAGCAGCTCCCCTAGACAGTCCGAAGCTTTCTTT. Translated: CASSSPRQSEAFF.

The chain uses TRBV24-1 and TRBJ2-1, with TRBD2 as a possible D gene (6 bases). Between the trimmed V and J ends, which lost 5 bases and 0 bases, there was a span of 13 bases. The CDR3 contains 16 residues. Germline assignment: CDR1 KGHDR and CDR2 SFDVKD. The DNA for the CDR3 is TGTGCCACCAGTGTGGGGCGGGGTGCCTCCTACAATGAGCAGTTCTTC. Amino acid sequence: CATSVGRGASYNEQFF.

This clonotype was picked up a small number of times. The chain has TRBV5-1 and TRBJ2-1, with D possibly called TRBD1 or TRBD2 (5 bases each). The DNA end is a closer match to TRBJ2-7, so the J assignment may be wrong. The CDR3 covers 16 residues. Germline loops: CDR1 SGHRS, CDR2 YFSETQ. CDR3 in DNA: TGCGCCAGCAGCTTGGACGGGGACGGGCGCTACAATGAGCAGTACTTC. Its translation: CASSLDGDGRYNEQYF.

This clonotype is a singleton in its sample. The CDR3 here is CASSPGTGGGGTEAFF. The CDR3 nucleotides read TGTGCCAGCAGCCCGGGGACAGGGGGAGGCGGCACTGAAGCTTTCTTT. The chain uses TRBV9 and TRBJ1-1, with 11 bases fitting TRBD1. V trimming: 4 bases; J trimming: 4 bases; junction bases outside the gene matches: 9. CDR3 size: 16 residues. The germline CDR1 and CDR2 sequences are SGDLS and YYNGEE.

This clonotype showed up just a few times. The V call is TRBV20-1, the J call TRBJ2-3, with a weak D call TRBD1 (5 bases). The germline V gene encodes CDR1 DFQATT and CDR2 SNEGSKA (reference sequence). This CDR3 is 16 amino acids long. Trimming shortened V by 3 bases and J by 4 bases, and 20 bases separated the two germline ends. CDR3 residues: CSARVIGQGGPDTQYF. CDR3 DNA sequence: TGCAGTGCTAGGGTCATCGGTCAGGGTGGTCCAGATACGCAGTATTTT.

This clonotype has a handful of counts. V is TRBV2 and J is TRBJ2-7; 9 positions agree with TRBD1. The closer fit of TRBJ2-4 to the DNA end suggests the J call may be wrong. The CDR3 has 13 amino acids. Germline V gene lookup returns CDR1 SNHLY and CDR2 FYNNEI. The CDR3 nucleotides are TGTGCCAGCAGTGGGGACAGGGTAGACATTCAGTACTTC. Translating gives CASSGDRVDIQYF.

The CDR3 DNA sequence: TGTGCCAGCAACCCCTCGGCAGGGGGGACTGAAGCTTTCTTT. Translated, it gives CASNPSAGGTEAFF. The chain employs TRBV28 and TRBJ1-1, with TRBD1 matching over 7 bases. In germline, CDR1 is MDHEN, CDR2 SYDVKM. The CDR3 totals 14 residues. V was clipped by 7 bases and J by 5 bases; unmatched bases: 10.

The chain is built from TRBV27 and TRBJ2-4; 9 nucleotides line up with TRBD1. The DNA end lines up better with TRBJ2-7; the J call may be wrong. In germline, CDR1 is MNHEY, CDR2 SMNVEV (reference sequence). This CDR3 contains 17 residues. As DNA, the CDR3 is TGTGCCAGCAGTTTAACCATACCGGGACAGGGATCCGGCGAGCAGTACTTC. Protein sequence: CASSLTIPGQGSGEQYF.

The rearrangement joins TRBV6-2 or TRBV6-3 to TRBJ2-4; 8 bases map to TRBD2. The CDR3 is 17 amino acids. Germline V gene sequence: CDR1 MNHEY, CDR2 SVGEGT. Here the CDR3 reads CAESRGLAGLAKNIQYF. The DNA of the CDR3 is TGTGCAGAATCCCGGGGCCTAGCGGGTTTAGCCAAAAACATTCAGTACTTC.

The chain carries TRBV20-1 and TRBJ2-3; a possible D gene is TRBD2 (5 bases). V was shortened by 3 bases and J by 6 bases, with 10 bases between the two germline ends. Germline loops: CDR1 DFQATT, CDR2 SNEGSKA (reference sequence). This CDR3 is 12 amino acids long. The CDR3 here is CSAREVADTQYF. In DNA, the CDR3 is TGCAGTGCTAGGGAGGTGGCGGATACGCAGTATTTT.

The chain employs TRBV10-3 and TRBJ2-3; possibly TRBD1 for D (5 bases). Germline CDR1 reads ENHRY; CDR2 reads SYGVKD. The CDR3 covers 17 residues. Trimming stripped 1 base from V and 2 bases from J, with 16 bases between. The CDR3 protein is CAISEFGLPGPTDTQYF. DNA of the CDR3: TGTGCCATCAGTGAGTTTGGCCTCCCAGGGCCCACAGATACGCAGTATTTT.

The CDR3 DNA sequence: TGTGCCAGCAGCCACCGGGAGACCCAGTTCTTC. Encoded protein: CASSHRETQFF. The chain uses TRBV27 and TRBJ2-1; possible D gene TRBD2, 6 bases. Trimming left V 6 bases short and J 13 bases short, with 13 bases between. The CDR3 extends over 11 amino acids. Germline assignment: CDR1 MNHEY and CDR2 SMNVEV (reference sequence).

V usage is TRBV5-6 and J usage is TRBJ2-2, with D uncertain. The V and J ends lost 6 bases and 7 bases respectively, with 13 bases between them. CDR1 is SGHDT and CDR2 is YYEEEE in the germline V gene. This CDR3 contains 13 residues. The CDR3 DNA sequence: TGTGCCAGCACGCTCCTGGGCGTCGGGGAGCTGTTTTTT. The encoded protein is CASTLLGVGELFF. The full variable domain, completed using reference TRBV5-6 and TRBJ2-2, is DAGVTQSPTHLIKTRGQQVTLRCSPKSGHDTVSWYQQALGQGPQFIFQYYEEEERQRGNFPDRFSGHQFPNYSSELNVNALLLGDSALYLCASTLLGVGELFFGEGSRLTVL.

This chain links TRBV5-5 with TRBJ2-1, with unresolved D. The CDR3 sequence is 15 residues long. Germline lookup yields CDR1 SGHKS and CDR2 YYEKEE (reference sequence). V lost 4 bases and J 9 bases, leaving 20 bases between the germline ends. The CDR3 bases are TGTGCCAGCAGCCCGAACGCGACCCCTCTTGGTGAGCAGTTCTTC. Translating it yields CASSPNATPLGEQFF.

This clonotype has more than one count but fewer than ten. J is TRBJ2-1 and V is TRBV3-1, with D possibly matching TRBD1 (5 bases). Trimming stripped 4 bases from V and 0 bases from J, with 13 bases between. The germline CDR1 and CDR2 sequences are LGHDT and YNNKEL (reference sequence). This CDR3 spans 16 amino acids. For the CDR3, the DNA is TGTGCCAGCAGCCTAACCTACAGGAGCTCCTACAATGAGCAGTTCTTC. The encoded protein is CASSLTYRSSYNEQFF.

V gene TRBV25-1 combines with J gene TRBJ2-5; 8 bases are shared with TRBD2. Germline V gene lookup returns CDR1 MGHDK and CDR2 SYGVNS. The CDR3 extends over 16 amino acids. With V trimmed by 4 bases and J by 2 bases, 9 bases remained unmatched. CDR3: CASSVGIAGMQETQYF. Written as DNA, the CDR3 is TGTGCCAGCAGTGTGGGGATAGCGGGGATGCAAGAGACCCAGTACTTC.

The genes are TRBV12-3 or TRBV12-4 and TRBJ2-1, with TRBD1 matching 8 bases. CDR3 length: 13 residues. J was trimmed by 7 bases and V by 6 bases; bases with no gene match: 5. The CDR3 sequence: CASSTTGVNEQFF. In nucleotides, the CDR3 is TGTGCCAGCAGCACGACAGGGGTGAATGAGCAGTTCTTC.

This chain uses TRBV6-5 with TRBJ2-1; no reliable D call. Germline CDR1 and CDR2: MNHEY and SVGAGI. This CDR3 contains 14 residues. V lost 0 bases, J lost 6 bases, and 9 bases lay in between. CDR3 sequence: CASSYSTMGNEQFF. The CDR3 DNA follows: TGTGCCAGCAGTTACTCGACCATGGGCAATGAGCAGTTCTTC.